The text below deals with one T cell receptor beta chain. Its antigen is unidentified. TCRdb's copy holds only in-frame clones and misses some; the assay was immunoSEQ multiplex PCR. Of tens of thousands of clones listed, 56% were seen once; the top ten hold around 20%. Trimming cost V 11 bases and J 15 bases; bases outside gene matches: 10. There are 10 residues in the CDR3. Germline-derived CDR1 and CDR2 are SNHLY and FYNNEI. The data stem from a study of cytotoxic CD8 clonotypes in ibrutinib-treated CLL. Study-wide results and caveats: Clonality correlated strongly with circulating CD8+ T cells and exceeded age-matched healthy donors at baseline.

The chain couples TRBV2 to TRBJ2-4; 7 bases agree with TRBD2. This TCR was sampled from a human donor with chronic lymphocytic leukemia. The starting material was PBMCs, obtained after 24 months of ibrutinib treatment. CDR3 nucleotides: TGTGCCCGAGCGGGGTCCCTCCCGTACTTC. Its translation: CARAGSLPYF.